What follows describes a single T cell receptor beta chain. Its antigen target is currently unknown. Base qualities were left out, and no much larger clone turns up one base away. The trial excluded patients who had a history of autoimmune disease or were on systemic immunosuppression. In every dose cohort, peripheral blood was drawn for TCR sequencing at baseline, cycle 4 day 1, and cycle 7 day 1. The samples were drawn from a first-in-human, open-label, multicenter phase I dose-escalation trial of ivuxolimab. The trial enrolled adults with locally advanced or metastatic head and neck squamous cell, hepatocellular, melanoma or renal cell carcinoma. Before TCR sequencing, CD4+ and CD8+ T cells were separately sorted from peripheral blood. The data are from a study of OX40 agonist ivuxolimab in advanced cancers. In the study overall: Ivuxolimab was an agonistic, fully human IgG2 monoclonal antibody directed against OX40 (CD134), a costimulatory receptor. Intravenous ivuxolimab was administered to patients every 2 weeks at six dose levels: 0.01, 0.1, 0.3, 1.5, 3 and 10 mg/kg. Of the approximately 50 patients in dose escalation, about 20 had hepatocellular carcinoma, roughly 15 had melanoma, 9 had renal cell carcinoma and 9 had head and neck cancer. In the dose-escalation cohort, 82.7% of patients were male, and the mean age was approximately 60 years, with a range of 23 to 79. Patients were allowed to have had prior anti-PD-1, anti-PD-L1 or anti-CTLA-4 therapy, and around 41% of the dose-escalation patients had previously received checkpoint inhibitors. Partial responses were achieved by three dose-escalation patients, of whom one had hepatocellular carcinoma and two had cutaneous melanoma. The purpose of peripheral TCRbeta sequencing was to test whether ivuxolimab changed TCR sequence diversity and led to clonal T-cell expansion. The paper describes the monotherapy dose-escalation part (N = 52 patients) of the phase I trial of ivuxolimab. General study outcomes and caveats: After ivuxolimab, more expanded clones were found on average in CD8+ T cells than in CD4+ T cells. Low levels of normalized T-cell clonal expansion were also seen in some patients who did not respond. In the 0.1-3.0 mg/kg groups, partial responders were among the patients with the lowest normalized peripheral clonal expansion, particularly in CD8+ T cells. Antigen specificity was not determined for the clonally expanded peripheral T cells. At doses of 0.1 to 3.0 mg/kg, clonal expansion of both CD4+ and CD8+ blood T cells was observed from baseline to week 6.

The germline V gene yields SGHDN for CDR1 and FVKESK for CDR2. The V and J ends are trimmed by 2 bases and 5 bases, leaving 5 bases between them. From the cysteine through the phenylalanine, the CDR3 covers 12 amino acids. This entry keeps only the CDR3 DNA: 36 bases, framed from base 1. For sequencing of the TCRbeta CDR3 region, genomic DNA was extracted from the sorted cells. TCRbeta CDR3 regions were sequenced using the immunoSEQ Assay. Sourced from immuneACCESS, this table was stored by TCRdb with only in-frame sequences that have V and J called. A share of the clones is absent; for the studies checked, an unresolved V gene accounts for under half, and the remainder has no known explanation. The table for this sample lists under 25,000 clones; 84% of them were counted only once. Of the sample, 3% to 4% is held by the ten largest clones.

The material sequenced was CD4+ or CD8+ T cells sorted from blood, taken in a trial of the OX40 agonist ivuxolimab. In this chain, TRBV14 is recombined with TRBJ2-3, and TRBD1 may be the D gene, going by 5 matching bases. The receptor's source is an adult with an advanced solid tumor such as melanoma, head and neck, liver or kidney cancer. The nucleotides are TGTGCCAGCAGCCAACAGGGAGATACGCAGTATTTT. Translated, it reads CASSQQGDTQYF.